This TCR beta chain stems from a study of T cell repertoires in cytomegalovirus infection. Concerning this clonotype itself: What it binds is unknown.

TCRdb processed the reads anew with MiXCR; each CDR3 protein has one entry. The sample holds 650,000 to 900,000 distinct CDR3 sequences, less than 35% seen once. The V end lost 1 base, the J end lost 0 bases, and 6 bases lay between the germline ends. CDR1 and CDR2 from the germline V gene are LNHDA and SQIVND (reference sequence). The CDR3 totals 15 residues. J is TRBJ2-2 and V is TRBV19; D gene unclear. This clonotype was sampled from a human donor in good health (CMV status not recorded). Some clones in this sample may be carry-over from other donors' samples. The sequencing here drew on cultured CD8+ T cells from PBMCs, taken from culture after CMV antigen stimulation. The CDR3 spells CASSIGETNTGELFF. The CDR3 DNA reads TGTGCCAGTAGTATAGGAGAAACGAACACCGGGGAGCTGTTTTTT.